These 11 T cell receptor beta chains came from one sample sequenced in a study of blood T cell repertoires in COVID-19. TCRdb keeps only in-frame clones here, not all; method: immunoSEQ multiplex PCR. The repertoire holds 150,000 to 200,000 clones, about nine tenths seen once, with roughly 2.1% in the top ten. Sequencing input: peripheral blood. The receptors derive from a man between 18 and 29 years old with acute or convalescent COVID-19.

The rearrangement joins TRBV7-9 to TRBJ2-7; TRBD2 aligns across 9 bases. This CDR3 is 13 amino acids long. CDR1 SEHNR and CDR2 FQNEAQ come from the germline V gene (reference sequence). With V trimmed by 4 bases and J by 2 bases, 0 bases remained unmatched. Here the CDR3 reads CASSSSGTYEQYF. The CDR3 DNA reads TGTGCCAGCAGCTCTAGCGGGACCTACGAGCAGTACTTC.

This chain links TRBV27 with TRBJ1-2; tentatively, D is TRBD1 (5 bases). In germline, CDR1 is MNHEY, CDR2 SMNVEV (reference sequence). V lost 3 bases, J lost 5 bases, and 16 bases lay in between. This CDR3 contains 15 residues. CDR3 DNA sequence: TGTGCCAGCAGTTTTTTAGGGGCGGAGGGATATGGCTACACCTTC. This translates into CASSFLGAEGYGYTF.

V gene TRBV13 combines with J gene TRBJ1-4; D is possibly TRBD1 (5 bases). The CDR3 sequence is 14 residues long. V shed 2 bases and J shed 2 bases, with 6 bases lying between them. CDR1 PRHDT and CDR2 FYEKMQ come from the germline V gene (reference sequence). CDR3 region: CASSLSGTNEKLFF. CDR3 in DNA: TGTGCCAGCAGCTTATCAGGGACTAATGAAAAACTGTTTTTT.

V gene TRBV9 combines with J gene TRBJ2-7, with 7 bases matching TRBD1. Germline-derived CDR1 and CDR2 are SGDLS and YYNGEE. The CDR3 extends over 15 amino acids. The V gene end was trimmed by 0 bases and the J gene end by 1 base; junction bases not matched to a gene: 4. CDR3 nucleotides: TGTGCCAGCAGCGTAGCGCAGGGGGAATCCTACGAGCAGTACTTC. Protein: CASSVAQGESYEQYF.

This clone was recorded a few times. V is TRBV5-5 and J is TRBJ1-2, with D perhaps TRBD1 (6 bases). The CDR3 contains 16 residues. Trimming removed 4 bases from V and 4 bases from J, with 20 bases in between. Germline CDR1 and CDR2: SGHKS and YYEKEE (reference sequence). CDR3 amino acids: CASSQRGGAGSYGYTF. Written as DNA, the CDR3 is TGTGCCAGCAGCCAACGAGGGGGGGCTGGTTCCTATGGCTACACCTTC.

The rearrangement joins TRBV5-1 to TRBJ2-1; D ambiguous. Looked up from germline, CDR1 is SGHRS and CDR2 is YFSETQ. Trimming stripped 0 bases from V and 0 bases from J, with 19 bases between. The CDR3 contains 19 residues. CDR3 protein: CASSLGRYQALSSYNEQFF. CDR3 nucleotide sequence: TGCGCCAGCAGCTTGGGAAGATACCAAGCGTTAAGCTCCTACAATGAGCAGTTCTTC.

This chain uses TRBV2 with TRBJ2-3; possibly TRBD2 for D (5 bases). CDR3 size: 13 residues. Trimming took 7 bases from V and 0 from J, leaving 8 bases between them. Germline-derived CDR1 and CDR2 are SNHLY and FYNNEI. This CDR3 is CASTRLSTDTQYF. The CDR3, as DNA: TGTGCCAGCACGCGACTAAGCACAGATACGCAGTATTTT.

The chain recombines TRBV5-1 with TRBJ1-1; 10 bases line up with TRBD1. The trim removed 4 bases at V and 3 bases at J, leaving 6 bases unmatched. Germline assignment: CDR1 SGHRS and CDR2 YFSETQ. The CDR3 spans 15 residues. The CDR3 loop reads CASSIRDRGHTEAFF. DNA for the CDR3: TGCGCCAGCAGCATCCGGGACAGGGGACACACTGAAGCTTTCTTT. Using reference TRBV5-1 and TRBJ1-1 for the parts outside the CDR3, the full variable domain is KAGVTQTPRYLIKTRGQQVTLSCSPISGHRSVSWYQQTPGQGLQFLFEYFSETQRNKGNFPGRFSGRQFSNSRSEMNVSTLELGDSALYLCASSIRDRGHTEAFFGQGTRLTVV.

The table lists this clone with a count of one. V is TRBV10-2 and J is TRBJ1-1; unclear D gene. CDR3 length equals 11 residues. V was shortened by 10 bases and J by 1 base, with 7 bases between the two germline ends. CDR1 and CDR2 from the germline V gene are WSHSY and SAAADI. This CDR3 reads CATEENTEAFF. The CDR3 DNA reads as TGCGCCACAGAAGAGAACACTGAAGCTTTCTTT.

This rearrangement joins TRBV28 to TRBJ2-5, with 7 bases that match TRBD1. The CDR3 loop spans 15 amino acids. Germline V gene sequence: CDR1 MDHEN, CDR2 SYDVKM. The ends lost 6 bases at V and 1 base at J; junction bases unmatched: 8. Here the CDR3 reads CASRPYDRAQETQYF. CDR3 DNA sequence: TGTGCCAGCAGGCCCTATGACAGGGCCCAAGAGACCCAGTACTTC.

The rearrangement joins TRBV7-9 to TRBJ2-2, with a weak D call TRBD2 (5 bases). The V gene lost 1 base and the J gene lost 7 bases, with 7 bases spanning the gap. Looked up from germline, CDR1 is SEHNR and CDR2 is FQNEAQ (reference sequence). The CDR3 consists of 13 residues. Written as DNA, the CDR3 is TGTGCCAGCAGCTTAGGAGGGAGCGGGGAGCTGTTTTTT. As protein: CASSLGGSGELFF. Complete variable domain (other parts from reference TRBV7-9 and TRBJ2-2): DTGVSQNPRHKITKRGQNVTFRCDPISEHNRLYWYRQTLGQGPEFLTYFQNEAQLEKSRLLSDRFSAERPKGSFSTLEIQRTEQGDSAMYLCASSLGGSGELFFGEGSRLTVL.